A single sample is the source of the 4 T cell receptor beta chains below, sequenced in a study of OX40 agonist ivuxolimab in advanced cancers. Sequenced by immunoSEQ multiplex PCR; TCRdb stores in-frame clones only, minus some. The sample carries 45,000 to 50,000 clones, 70% to 80% recorded once. The sequencing here drew on CD4+ or CD8+ T cells sorted from blood, taken in a trial of the OX40 agonist ivuxolimab. Receptors originate from an adult with an advanced solid tumor such as melanoma, head and neck, liver or kidney cancer.

This clone was picked up one time. The CDR3 DNA is TGTGCCAGCAGGGCCCAGGGGGCAGTCAACTATGGCTACACCTTC. Translated: CASRAQGAVNYGYTF. The chain couples TRBV2 to TRBJ1-2; 8 bases fit TRBD1. The CDR3 sequence is 15 residues long. Germline CDR1 is SNHLY and CDR2 is FYNNEI. Germline trimming cut 6 bases from V and 2 bases from J; bases unmatched to any gene: 8.

The chain is built from TRBV30 and TRBJ1-5; D is unresolved. The CDR3 runs to 15 residues. V was shortened by 5 bases and J by 2 bases, with 16 bases between the two germline ends. Germline-derived CDR1 and CDR2 are GTSNPN and SVGIG (reference sequence). CDR3 DNA sequence: TGTGCCTGGTCCCGACAAGTGATTGGCAATCAGCCCCAGCATTTT. It specifies CAWSRQVIGNQPQHF. The entire variable domain, with the rest obtained from reference TRBV30 and TRBJ1-5, is as follows: SQTIHQWPATLVQPVGSPLSLECTVEGTSNPNLYWYRQAAGRGLQLLFYSVGIGQISSEVPQNLSASRPQDRQFILSSKKLLLSDSGFYLCAWSRQVIGNQPQHFGDGTRLSIL.

The chain links TRBV6-4 to TRBJ2-1; D gene ambiguous. Trimming removed 0 bases at V and 6 bases at J, with 9 bases between. CDR1 MRHNA and CDR2 SNTAGT come from the germline V gene. The CDR3 is made up of 14 amino acids. The CDR3 protein is CASSDSKGINEQFF. DNA for the CDR3: TGTGCCAGCAGTGACTCGAAAGGGATCAATGAGCAGTTCTTC.

The gene calls are TRBV5-4 and TRBJ2-7; D may be TRBD1 (6 bases). The V end lost 4 bases, the J end lost 3 bases, and 17 bases lay between the germline ends. CDR1 and CDR2 from the germline V gene are SGHNT and YYREEE (reference sequence). This CDR3 is built from 15 residues. The CDR3 coding sequence is TGTGCCAGCAGCCTCCCACAGGGTGGCCACTACGAGCAGTACTTC. Residues: CASSLPQGGHYEQYF.